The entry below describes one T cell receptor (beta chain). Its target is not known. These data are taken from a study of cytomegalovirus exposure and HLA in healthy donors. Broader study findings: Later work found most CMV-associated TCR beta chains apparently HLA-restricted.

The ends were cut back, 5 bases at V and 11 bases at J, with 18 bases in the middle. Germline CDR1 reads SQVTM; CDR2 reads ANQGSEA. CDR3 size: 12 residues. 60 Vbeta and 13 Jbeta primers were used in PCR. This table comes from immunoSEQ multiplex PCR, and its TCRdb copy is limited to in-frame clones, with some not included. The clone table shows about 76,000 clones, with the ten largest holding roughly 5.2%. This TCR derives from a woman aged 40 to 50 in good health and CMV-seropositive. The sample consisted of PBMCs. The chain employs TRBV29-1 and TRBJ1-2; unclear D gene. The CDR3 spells CSVTPVGREYTF. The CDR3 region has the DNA TGCAGCGTTACCCCCGTAGGACGGGAATACACCTTC.